The 13 T cell receptor beta chains listed next were all sequenced from one sample in a study of shared clonotypes between healthy human individuals. The data were produced by immunoSEQ multiplex PCR, yet TCRdb's version contains in-frame clones alone and is incomplete. Of a few million clones in the sample, around nine tenths are singletons; the top ten hold over 0.12%. Sequenced sample: naive CD4+ T cells sorted from blood. The subset: CD45RA+ positively selected. The receptors derive from a man between 18 and 35 years old in good health.

This chain links TRBV25-1 with TRBJ2-7; unclear D gene. V was cut by 3 bases and J by 3 bases, with 15 bases left in between. This CDR3 spans 15 amino acids. Germline V lookup: CDR1 MGHDK, CDR2 SYGVNS. For the CDR3, the DNA is TGTGCCAGCAGTGACCAGGCCACGGGTGGCTACGAGCAGTACTTC. Its protein is CASSDQATGGYEQYF.

The V and J genes are TRBV28 and TRBJ2-7; 8 bases map to TRBD1. V shed 7 bases and J 4 bases; nucleotides not matched to a gene: 12. CDR1 is MDHEN and CDR2 is SYDVKM in the germline V gene. The CDR3 length is 15 residues. This CDR3 is CASNPSSGGEYEQYF. CDR3 sequence (DNA): TGTGCCAGCAACCCATCGTCAGGGGGCGAGTACGAGCAGTACTTC.

The chain joins TRBV5-1 to TRBJ1-6; the D is unclear. V shed 4 bases and J shed 0 bases, with 11 bases lying between them. The CDR3 runs to 16 residues. In germline, CDR1 is SGHRS, CDR2 YFSETQ. The CDR3 coding sequence is TGCGCCAGCAGCCCGGCGGTGGGCTCCTATAATTCACCCCTCCACTTT. Translation: CASSPAVGSYNSPLHF. The full variable domain, completed using reference TRBV5-1 and TRBJ1-6, is KAGVTQTPRYLIKTRGQQVTLSCSPISGHRSVSWYQQTPGQGLQFLFEYFSETQRNKGNFPGRFSGRQFSNSRSEMNVSTLELGDSALYLCASSPAVGSYNSPLHFGNGTRLTVT.

This rearrangement joins TRBV9 to TRBJ1-4; D perhaps matches TRBD1 (6 bases). The V gene lost 2 bases and the J gene lost 4 bases, with 12 bases spanning the gap. Germline lookup yields CDR1 SGDLS and CDR2 YYNGEE. This CDR3 has 15 residues. CDR3 DNA: TGTGCCAGCAGCGTCGGGCAGGGGTTTAATGAAAAACTGTTTTTT. Protein product: CASSVGQGFNEKLFF.

A word on this clone: One end of the junction varies from germline; a read error may be responsible. The chain couples TRBV18 to TRBJ2-1, with 7 bases matching TRBD1. Per the germline V gene, CDR1 is KGHSH and CDR2 is LQKENI. The CDR3 sequence is 14 residues long. Written as DNA, the CDR3 is TGTGCCACCTCACCCATACAGGGGTACAATGAGCAGTTCTTC. Protein sequence: CATSPIQGYNEQFF.

In the case of this clone: Additional DNA sequences in this sample encode the identical CDR3. The chain combines TRBV5-1 with TRBJ1-5; 7 bases are shared with TRBD1. The trim removed 0 bases at V and 3 bases at J, leaving 3 bases unmatched. Germline loops: CDR1 SGHRS, CDR2 YFSETQ. CDR3 length equals 15 residues. CDR3 bases: TGCGCCAGCAGCTTGGGGGACAGCTTCAATCAGCCCCAGCATTTT. Its protein is CASSLGDSFNQPQHF.

The chain has TRBV28 and TRBJ1-6; no clear D gene. V lost 6 bases to trimming and J lost 12 bases, with 18 bases between them. The CDR3 has 14 residues. Germline V gene lookup returns CDR1 MDHEN and CDR2 SYDVKM. The CDR3 loop is CASRSAPLWEPLHF. The CDR3 DNA follows: TGTGCCAGCAGATCAGCGCCTTTGTGGGAACCCCTCCACTTT.

For the CDR3, the DNA is TGTGCCAGTAGCCGACTGGATGAAAAACTGTTTTTT. It yields the protein CASSRLDEKLFF. V is TRBV19 and J is TRBJ1-4; D not resolved. This CDR3 is 12 amino acids long. Germline V gene data show CDR1 as LNHDA and CDR2 as SQIVND (reference sequence). Trimming removed 6 bases at V and 6 bases at J, with 8 bases between.

V is TRBV7-9 and J is TRBJ2-1, with a possible D match to TRBD2 (6 bases). The germline V gene encodes CDR1 SEHNR and CDR2 FQNEAQ (reference sequence). The CDR3 extends over 18 amino acids. V was pared by 4 bases and J by 5 bases, with 24 bases between. The CDR3 DNA follows: TGTGCCAGCAGCTCGGGGGTCACGGGAAATCTTTGGGACAATGAGCAGTTCTTC. Translating gives CASSSGVTGNLWDNEQFF.

The rearrangement uses TRBV7-2 and TRBJ1-1; 9 bases are a match to TRBD1. The CDR3 runs 15 residues. In germline, CDR1 is SGHTA, CDR2 FQGNSA. Trimming removed 6 bases from V and 1 base from J; junction bases left unmatched: 6. The CDR3, as DNA: TGTGCCAGCAGACTACAGGGGGCTTCGAACACTGAAGCTTTCTTT. Encoded protein: CASRLQGASNTEAFF.

The chain combines TRBV5-4 with TRBJ2-5, with TRBD2 as a possible D gene (7 bases). Trimming removed 4 bases from V and 2 bases from J, with 18 bases in between. CDR3 size: 16 residues. Per the germline V gene, CDR1 is SGHNT and CDR2 is YYREEE (reference sequence). The CDR3 nucleotides are TGTGCCAGCAGCCCTGGGGGGGGCGCTTTACAAGAGACCCAGTACTTC. Amino acid sequence: CASSPGGGALQETQYF.

V and J are TRBV7-2 and TRBJ1-5, with TRBD1 matching over 11 bases. Per the germline V gene, CDR1 is SGHTA and CDR2 is FQGNSA. Trimming removed 5 bases from V and 1 base from J; junction bases left unmatched: 7. The CDR3 extends over 17 amino acids. The CDR3 DNA follows: TGTGCCAGCAGCCCAGGACAGGGGGCGAGGAGCAATCAGCCCCAGCATTTT. This codes for CASSPGQGARSNQPQHF.

The V and J genes are TRBV4-1 and TRBJ1-4; possible D gene TRBD1, 6 bases. The germline V gene has CDR1 MGHRA and CDR2 YSYEKL. V dropped 1 base and J dropped 3 bases, with 15 bases sitting between them. This CDR3 contains 17 residues. The CDR3 loop is CASSQVRGGAPNEKLFF. CDR3 nucleotide sequence: TGCGCCAGCAGCCAAGTGCGTGGGGGGGCCCCTAATGAAAAACTGTTTTTT.